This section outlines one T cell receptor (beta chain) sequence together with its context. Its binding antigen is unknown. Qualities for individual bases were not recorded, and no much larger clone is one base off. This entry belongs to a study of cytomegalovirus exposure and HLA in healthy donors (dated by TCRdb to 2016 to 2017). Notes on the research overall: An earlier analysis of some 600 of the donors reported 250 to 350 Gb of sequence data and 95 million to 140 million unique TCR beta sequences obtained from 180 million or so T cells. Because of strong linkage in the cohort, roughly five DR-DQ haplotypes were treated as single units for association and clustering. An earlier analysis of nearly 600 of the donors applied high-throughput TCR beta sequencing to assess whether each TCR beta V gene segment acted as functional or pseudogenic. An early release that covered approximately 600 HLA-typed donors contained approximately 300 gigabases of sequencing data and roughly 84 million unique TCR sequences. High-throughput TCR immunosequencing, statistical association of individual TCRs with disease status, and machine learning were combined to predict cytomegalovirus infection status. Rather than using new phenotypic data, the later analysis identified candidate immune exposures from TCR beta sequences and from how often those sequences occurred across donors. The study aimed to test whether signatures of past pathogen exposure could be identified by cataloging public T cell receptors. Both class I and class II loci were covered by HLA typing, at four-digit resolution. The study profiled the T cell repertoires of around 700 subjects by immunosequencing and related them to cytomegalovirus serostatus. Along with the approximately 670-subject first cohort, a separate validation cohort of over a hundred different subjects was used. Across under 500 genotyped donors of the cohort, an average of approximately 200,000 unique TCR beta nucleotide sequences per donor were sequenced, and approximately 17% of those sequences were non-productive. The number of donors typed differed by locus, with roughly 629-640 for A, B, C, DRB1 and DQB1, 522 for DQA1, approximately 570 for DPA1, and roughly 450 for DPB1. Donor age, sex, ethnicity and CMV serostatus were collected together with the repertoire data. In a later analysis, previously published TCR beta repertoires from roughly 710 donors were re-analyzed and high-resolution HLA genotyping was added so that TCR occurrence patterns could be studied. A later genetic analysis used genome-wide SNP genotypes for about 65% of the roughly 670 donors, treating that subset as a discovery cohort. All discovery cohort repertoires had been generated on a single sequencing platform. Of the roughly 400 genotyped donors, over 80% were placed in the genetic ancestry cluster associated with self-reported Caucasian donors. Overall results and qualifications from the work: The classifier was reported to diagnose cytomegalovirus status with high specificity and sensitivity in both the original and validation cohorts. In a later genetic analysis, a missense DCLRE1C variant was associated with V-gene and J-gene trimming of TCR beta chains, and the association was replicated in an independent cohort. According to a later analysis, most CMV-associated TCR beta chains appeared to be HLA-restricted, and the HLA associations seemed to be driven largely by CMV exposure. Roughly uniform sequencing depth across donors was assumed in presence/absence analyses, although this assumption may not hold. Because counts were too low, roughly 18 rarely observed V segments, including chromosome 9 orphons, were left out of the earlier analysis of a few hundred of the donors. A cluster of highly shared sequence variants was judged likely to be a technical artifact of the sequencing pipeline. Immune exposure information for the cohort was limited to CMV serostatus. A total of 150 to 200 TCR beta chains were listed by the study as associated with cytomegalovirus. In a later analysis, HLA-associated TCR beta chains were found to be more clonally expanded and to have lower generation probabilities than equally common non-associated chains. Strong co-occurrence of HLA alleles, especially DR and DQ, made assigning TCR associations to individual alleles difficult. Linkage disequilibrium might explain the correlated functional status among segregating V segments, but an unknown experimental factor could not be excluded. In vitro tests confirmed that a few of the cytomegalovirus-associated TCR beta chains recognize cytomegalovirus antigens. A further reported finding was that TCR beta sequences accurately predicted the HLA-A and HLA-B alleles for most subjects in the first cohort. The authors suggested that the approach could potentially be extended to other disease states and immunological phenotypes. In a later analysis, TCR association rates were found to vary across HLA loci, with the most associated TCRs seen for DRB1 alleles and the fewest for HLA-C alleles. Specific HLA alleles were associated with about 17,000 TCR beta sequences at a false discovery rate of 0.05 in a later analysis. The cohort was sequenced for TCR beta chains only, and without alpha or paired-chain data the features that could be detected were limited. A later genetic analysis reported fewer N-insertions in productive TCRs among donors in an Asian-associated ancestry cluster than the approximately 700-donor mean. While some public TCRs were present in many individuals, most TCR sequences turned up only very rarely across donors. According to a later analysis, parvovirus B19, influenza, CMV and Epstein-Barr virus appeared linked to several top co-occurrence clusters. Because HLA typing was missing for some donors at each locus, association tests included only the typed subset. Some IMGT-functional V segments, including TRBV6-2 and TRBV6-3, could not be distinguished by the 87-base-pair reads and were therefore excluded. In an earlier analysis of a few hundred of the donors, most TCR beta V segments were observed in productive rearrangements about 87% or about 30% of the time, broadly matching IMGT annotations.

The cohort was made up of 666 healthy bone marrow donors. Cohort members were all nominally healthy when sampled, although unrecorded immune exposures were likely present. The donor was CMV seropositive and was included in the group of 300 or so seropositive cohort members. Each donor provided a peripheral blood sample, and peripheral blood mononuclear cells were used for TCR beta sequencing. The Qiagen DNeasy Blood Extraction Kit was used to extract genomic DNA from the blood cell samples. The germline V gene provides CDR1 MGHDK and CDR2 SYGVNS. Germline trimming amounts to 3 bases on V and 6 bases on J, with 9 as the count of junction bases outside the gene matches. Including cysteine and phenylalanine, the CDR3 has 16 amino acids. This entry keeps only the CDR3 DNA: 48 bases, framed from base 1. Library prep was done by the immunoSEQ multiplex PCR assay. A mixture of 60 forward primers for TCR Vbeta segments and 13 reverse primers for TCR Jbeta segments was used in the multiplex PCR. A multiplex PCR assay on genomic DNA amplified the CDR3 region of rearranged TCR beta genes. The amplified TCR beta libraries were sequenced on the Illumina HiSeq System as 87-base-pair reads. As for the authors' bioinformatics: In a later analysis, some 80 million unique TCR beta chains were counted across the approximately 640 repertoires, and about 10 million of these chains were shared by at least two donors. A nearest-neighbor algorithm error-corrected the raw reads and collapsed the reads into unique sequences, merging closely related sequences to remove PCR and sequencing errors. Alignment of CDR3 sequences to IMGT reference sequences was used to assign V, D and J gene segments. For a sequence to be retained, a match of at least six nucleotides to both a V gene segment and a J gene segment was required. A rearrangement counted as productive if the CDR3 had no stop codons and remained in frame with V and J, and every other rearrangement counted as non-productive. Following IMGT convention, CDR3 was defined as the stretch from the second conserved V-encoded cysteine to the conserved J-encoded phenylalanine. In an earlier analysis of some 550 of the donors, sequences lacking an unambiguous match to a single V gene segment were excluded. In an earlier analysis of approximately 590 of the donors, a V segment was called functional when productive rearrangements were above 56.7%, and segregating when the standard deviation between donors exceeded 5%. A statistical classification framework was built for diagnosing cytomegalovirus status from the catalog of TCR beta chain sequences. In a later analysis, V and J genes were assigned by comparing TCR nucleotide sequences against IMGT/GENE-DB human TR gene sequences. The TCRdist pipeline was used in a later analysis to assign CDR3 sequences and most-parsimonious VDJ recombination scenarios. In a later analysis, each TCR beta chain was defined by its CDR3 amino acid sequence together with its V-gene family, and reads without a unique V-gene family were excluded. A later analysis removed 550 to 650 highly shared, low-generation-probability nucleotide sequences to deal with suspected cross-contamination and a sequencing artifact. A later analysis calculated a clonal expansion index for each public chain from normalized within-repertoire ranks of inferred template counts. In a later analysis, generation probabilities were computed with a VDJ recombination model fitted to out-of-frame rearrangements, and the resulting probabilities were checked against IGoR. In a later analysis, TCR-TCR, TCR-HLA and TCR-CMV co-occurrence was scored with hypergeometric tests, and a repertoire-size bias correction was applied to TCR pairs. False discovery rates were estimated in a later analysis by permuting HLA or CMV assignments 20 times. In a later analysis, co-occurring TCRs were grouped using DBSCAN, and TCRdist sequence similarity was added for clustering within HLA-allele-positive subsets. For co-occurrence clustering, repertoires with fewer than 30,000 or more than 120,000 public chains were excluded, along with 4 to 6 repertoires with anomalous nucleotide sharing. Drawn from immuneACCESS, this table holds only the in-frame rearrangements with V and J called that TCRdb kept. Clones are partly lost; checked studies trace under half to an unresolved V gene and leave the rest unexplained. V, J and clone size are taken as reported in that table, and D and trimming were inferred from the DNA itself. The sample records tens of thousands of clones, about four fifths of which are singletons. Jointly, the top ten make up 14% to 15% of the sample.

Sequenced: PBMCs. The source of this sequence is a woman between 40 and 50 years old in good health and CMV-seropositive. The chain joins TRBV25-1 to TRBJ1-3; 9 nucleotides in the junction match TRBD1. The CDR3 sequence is CASSDSTGGLKNTIYF. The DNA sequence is TGTGCCAGCAGTGATTCAACAGGGGGCTTAAAAAACACCATATATTTT. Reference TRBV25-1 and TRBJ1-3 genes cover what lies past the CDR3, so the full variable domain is EADIYQTPRYLVIGTGKKITLECSQTMGHDKMYWYQQDPGMELHLIHYSYGVNSTEKGDLSSESTVSRIRTEHFPLTLESARPSHTSQYLCASSDSTGGLKNTIYFGEGSWLTVV.